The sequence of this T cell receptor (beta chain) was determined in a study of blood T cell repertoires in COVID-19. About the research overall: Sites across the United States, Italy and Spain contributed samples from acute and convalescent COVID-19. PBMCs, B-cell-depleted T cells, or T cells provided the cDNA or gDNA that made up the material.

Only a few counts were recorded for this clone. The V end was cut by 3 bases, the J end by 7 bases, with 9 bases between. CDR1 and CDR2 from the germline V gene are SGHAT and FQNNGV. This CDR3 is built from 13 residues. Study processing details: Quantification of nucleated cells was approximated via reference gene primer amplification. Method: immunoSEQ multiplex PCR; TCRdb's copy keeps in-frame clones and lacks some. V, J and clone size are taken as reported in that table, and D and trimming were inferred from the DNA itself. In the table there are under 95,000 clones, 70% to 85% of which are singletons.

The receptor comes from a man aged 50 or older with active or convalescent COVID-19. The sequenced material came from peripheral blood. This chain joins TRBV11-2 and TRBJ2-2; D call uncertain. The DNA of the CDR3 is TGTGCCAGCAGCTTCTGGGCCGACGGGGAGCTGTTTTTT. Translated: CASSFWADGELFF.